This TCR beta chain was sequenced during a study of beta chain features in type 1 diabetes. Expressed TCRB transcripts were sequenced, since all the RNA that had been isolated was reverse transcribed. Some clones are missing from TCRdb's copy, which holds only in-frame ones; the method was immunoSEQ multiplex PCR. The sample gives under 200,000 clones, approximately 9% of which show up once; around 0.5% is in the top ten. Trimming removed 4 bases from V and 2 bases from J, with 18 bases in between. In germline, CDR1 is SGDLS, CDR2 YYNGEE. This CDR3 is built from 16 residues. As concerns this clone: Its antigen is as yet unknown.

Whole-study results and caveats: Significant though moderate, a shortening of TCRB CDR3s appeared in all four CD4+ subsets of Type 1 diabetes patients. Possibly, sequencing cDNA over-represented cells that had high TCR expression levels.

Sorting of CD4+ naive, central memory, regulatory and stem cell-like memory cells was performed via CD45RO/CCR7/CD25/CD127/CD95/CD27. Each sorted population was over 98% pure. This receptor was obtained from a woman between 18 and 29 years old with type 1 diabetes. Material: central memory CD4+ T cells from blood. The chain has TRBV9 and TRBJ1-2; no firm D call. The CDR3 is CASSPDHGERNYGYTF. The CDR3 DNA is TGTGCCAGCAGCCCTGACCACGGGGAGAGAAACTATGGCTACACCTTC. Based on the CDR3 plus reference TRBV9 and TRBJ1-2, the full variable domain is DSGVTQTPKHLITATGQRVTLRCSPRSGDLSVYWYQQSLDQGLQFLIQYYNGEERAKGNILERFSAQQFPDLHSELNLSSLELGDSALYFCASSPDHGERNYGYTFGSGTRLTVV.